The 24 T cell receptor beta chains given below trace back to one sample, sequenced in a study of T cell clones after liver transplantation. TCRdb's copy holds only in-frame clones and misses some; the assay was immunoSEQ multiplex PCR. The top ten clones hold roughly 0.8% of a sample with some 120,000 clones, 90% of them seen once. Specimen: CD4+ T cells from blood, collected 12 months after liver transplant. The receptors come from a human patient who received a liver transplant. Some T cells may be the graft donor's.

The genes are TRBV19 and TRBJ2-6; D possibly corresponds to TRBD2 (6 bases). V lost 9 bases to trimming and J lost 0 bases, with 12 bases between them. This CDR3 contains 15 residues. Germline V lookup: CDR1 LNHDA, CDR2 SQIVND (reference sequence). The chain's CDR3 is CASVAGSSGANVLTF. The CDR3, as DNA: TGTGCCAGCGTGGCGGGGAGCTCTGGGGCCAACGTCCTGACTTTC.

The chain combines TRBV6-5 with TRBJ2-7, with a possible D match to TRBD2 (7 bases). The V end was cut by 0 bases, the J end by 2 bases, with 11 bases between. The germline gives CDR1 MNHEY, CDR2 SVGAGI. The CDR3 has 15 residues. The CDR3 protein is CASSYSRGAPYEQYF. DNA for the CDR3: TGTGCCAGCAGTTACTCTCGGGGGGCGCCCTACGAGCAGTACTTC.

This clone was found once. The CDR3 spells CASNPGGSYNQPQHF. DNA for the CDR3: TGTGCCAGCAACCCGGGGGGATCGTACAATCAGCCCCAGCATTTT. The chain carries TRBV6-5 and TRBJ1-5; weak D call: TRBD1 (5 bases). Germline CDR1 and CDR2: MNHEY and SVGAGI. The CDR3 spans 15 residues. The V gene lost 7 bases and the J gene lost 3 bases, with 16 bases spanning the gap.

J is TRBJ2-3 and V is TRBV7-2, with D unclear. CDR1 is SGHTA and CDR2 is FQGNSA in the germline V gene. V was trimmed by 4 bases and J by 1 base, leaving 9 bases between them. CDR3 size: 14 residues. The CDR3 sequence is CASSSRSGTDTQYF. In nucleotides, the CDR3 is TGTGCCAGCAGCTCCAGGAGTGGCACAGATACGCAGTATTTT.

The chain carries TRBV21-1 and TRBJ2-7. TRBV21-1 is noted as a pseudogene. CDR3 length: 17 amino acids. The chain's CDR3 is CASSKAGEGATVHEQYF. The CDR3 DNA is TGTGCCAGCAGCAAAGCGGGGGAGGGGGCGACAGTCCACGAGCAGTACTTC.

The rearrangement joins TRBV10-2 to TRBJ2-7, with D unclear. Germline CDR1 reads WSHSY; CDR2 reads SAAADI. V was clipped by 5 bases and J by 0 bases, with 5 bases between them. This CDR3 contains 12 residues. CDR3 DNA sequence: TGCGCCAGCAGTCCAGTCTCCTACGAGCAGTACTTC. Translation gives CASSPVSYEQYF.

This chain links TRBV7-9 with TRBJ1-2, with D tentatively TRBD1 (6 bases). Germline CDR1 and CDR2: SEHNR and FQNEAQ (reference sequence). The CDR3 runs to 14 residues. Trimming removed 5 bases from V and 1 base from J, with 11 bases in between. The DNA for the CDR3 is TGTGCCAGCAGCCCGGACAGATTTAACTATGGCTACACCTTC. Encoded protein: CASSPDRFNYGYTF.

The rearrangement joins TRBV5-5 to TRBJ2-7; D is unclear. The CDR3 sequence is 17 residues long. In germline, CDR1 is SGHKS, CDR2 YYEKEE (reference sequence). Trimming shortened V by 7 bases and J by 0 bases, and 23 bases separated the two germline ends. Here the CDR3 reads CASPIPPGSPLSYEQYF. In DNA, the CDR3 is TGTGCCAGCCCAATCCCTCCGGGTAGTCCCCTCTCCTACGAGCAGTACTTC. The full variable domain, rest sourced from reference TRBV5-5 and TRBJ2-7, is DAGVTQSPTHLIKTRGQQVTLRCSPISGHKSVSWYQQVLGQGPQFIFQYYEKEERGRGNFPDRFSARQFPNYSSELNVNALLLGDSALYLCASPIPPGSPLSYEQYFGPGTRLTVT.

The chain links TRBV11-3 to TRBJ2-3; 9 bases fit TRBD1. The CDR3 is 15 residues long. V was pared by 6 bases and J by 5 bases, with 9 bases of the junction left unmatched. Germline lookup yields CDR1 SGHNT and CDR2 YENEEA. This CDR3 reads CASSYGTGRIDTQYF. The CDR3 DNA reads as TGTGCCAGCAGTTACGGGACAGGGAGAATAGATACGCAGTATTTT.

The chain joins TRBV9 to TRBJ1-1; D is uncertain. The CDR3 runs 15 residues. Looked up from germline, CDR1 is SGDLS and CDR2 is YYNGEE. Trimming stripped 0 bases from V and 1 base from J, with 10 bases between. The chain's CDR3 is CASSVAGIPNTEAFF. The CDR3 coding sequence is TGTGCCAGCAGCGTAGCGGGTATTCCGAACACTGAAGCTTTCTTT. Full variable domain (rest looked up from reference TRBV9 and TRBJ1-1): DSGVTQTPKHLITATGQRVTLRCSPRSGDLSVYWYQQSLDQGLQFLIQYYNGEERAKGNILERFSAQQFPDLHSELNLSSLELGDSALYFCASSVAGIPNTEAFFGQGTRLTVV.

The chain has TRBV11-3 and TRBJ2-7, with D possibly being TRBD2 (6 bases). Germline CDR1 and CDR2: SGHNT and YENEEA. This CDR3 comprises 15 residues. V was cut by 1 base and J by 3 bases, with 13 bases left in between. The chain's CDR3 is CASSLGGASDYEQYF. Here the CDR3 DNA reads TGTGCCAGCAGCTTAGGCGGGGCTAGCGACTACGAGCAGTACTTC.

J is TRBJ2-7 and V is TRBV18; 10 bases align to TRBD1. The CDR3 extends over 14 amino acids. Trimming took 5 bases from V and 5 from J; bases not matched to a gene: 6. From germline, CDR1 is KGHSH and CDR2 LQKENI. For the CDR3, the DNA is TGTGCCAGCTCATTCCTGGACAGGGGGAACGAGCAGTACTTC. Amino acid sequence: CASSFLDRGNEQYF.

DNA of the CDR3: TGTGCCAGTAGTATGAACGGCCAAGAGACCCAGTACTTC. Translating gives CASSMNGQETQYF. The V call is TRBV19, the J call TRBJ2-5; no clear D gene. The CDR3 is 13 amino acids. V was trimmed by 3 bases and J by 1 base, leaving 6 bases between them. From germline, CDR1 is LNHDA and CDR2 SQIVND (reference sequence).

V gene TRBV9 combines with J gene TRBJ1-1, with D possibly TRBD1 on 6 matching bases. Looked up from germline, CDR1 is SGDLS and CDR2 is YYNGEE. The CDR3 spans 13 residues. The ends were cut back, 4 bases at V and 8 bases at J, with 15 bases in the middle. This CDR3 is CASSYLGTKEAFF. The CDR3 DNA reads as TGTGCCAGCAGCTACTTAGGGACAAAGGAAGCTTTCTTT.

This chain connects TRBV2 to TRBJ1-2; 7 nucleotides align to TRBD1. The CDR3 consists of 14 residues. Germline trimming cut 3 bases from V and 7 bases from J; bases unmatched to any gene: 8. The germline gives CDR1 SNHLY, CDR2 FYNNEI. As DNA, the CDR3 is TGTGCCAGCAGTGAGAGGGGGCTTGTGCGTGGCTACACCTTC. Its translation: CASSERGLVRGYTF.

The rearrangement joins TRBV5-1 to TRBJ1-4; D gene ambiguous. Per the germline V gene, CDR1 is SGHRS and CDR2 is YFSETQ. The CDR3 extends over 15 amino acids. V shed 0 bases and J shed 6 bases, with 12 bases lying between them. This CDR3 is CASSLGQNGDEKLFF. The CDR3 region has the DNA TGCGCCAGCAGCTTGGGCCAAAACGGGGATGAAAAACTGTTTTTT.

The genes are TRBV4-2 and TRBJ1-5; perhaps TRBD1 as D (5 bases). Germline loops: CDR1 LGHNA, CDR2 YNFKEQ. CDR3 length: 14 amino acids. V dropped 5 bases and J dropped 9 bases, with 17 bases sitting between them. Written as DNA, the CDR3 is TGTGCCAGCAGCTTGGAGGTTGGACATGGGCCCCAGCATTTT. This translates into CASSLEVGHGPQHF.

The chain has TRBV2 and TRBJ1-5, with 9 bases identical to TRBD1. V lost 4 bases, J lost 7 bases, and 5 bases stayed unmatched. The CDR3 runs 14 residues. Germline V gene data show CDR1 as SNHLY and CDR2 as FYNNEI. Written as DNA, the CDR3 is TGTGCCAGCAGTGGGACAGGGGAAGAGCAGCCCCAGCATTTT. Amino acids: CASSGTGEEQPQHF.

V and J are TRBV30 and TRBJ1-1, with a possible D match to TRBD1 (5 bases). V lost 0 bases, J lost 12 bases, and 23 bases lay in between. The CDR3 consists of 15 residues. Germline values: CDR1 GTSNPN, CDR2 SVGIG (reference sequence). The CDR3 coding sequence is TGTGCCTGGAGTGTAGGAATTAGGGGCCTAGGTGGGACTTTCTTT. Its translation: CAWSVGIRGLGGTFF.

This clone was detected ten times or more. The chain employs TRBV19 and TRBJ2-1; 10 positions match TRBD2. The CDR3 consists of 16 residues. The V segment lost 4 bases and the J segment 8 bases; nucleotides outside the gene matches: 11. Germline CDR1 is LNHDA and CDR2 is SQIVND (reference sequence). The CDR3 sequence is CASSTGASGSRDEQFF. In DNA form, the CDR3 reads TGTGCCAGTAGTACAGGGGCTAGCGGGAGTAGGGATGAGCAGTTCTTC. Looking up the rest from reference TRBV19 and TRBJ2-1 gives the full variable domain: DGGITQSPKYLFRKEGQNVTLSCEQNLNHDAMYWYRQDPGQGLRLIYYSQIVNDFQKGDIAEGYSVSREKKESFPLTVTSAQKNPTAFYLCASSTGASGSRDEQFFGPGTRLTVL.

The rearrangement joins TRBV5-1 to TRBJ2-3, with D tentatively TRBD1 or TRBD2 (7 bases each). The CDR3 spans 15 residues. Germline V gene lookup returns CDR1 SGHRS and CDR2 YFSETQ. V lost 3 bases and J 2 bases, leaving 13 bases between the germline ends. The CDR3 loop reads CASSSSGGVTDTQYF. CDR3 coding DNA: TGCGCCAGCAGCTCATCAGGGGGGGTCACAGATACGCAGTATTTT.

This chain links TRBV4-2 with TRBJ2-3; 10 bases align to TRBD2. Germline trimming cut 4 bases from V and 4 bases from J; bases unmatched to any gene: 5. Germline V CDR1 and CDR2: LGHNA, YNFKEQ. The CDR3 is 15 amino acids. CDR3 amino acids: CASSLGLAESDTQYF. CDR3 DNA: TGTGCCAGCAGCCTCGGACTAGCGGAGTCAGATACGCAGTATTTT.

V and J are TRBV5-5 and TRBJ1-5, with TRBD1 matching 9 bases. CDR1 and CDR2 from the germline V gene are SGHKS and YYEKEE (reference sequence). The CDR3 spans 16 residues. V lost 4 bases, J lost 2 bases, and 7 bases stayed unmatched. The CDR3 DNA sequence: TGTGCCAGCAGCCATTCCCGGGACAGGGGCAATCAGCCCCAGCATTTT. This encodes CASSHSRDRGNQPQHF.

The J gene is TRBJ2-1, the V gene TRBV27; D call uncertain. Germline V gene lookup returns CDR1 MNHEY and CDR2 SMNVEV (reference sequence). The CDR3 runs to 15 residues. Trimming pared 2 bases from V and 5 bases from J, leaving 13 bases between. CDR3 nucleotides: TGTGCCAGCAGTTTACAAGGGCTGGGGAACAATGAGCAGTTCTTC. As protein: CASSLQGLGNNEQFF.